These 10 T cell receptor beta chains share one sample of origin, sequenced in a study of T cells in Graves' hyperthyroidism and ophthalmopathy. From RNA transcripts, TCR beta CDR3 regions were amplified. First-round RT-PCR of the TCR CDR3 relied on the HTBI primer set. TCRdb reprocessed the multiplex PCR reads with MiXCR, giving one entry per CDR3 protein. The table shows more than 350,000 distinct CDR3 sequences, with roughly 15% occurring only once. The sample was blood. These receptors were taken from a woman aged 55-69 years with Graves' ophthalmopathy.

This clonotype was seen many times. The CDR3 region has the DNA TGTGCCAGCAGCTTAGCGACAGGGGGGATCTACAATGAGCAGTTCTTC. Translating gives CASSLATGGIYNEQFF. This chain uses TRBV11-2 with TRBJ2-1; 9 bases align to TRBD1. The J segment lost 3 bases and the V segment lost 1 base, leaving 4 bases of the junction unmatched. The CDR3 has 16 residues. CDR1 is SGHAT, CDR2 FQNNGV, per germline.

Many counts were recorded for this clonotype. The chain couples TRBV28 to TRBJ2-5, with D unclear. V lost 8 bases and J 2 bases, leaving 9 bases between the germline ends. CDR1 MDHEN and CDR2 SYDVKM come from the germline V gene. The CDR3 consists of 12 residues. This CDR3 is CASQTLQETQYF. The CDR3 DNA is TGTGCCAGCCAAACGTTGCAAGAGACCCAGTACTTC.

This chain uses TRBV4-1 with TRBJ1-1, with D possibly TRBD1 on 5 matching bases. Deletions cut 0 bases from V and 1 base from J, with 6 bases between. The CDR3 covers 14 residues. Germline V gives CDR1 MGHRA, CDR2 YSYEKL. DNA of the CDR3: TGCGCCAGCAGCCAAGATGGGGGGAACACTGAAGCTTTCTTT. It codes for CASSQDGGNTEAFF.

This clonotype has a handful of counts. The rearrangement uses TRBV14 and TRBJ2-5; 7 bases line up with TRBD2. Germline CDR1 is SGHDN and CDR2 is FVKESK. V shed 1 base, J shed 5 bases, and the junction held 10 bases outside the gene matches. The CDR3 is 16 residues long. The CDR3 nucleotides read TGTGCCAGCAGCCAAGCGACTAGGGCAGCGGGGGAGACCCAGTACTTC. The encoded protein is CASSQATRAAGETQYF.

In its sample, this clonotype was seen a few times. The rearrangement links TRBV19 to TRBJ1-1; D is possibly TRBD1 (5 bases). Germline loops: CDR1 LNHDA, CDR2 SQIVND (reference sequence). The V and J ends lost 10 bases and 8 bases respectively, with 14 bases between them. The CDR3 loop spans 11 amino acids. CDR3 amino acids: CANSGTYEAFF. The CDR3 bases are TGTGCCAATTCCGGGACCTACGAAGCTTTCTTT.

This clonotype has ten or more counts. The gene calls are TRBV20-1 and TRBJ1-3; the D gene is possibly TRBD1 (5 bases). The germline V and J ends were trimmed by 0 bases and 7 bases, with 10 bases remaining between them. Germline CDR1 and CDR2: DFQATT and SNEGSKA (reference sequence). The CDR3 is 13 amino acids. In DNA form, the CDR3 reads TGCAGTGCTAGAGATCCTCGGGACAACACCATATATTTT. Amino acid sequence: CSARDPRDNTIYF.

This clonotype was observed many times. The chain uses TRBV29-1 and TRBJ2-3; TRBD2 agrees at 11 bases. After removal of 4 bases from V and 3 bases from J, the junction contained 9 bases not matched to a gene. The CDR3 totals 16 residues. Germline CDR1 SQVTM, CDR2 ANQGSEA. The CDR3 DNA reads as TGCAGCGTTGGAAAACTAGCGGGAGTAACGACAGATACGCAGTATTTT. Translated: CSVGKLAGVTTDTQYF.

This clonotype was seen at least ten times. CDR3 region: CASSFPEGGRYEQYF. The CDR3 DNA sequence: TGCGCCAGCAGCTTTCCGGAGGGAGGTCGCTACGAGCAGTACTTC. J is TRBJ2-7 and V is TRBV5-1, with a possible D match to TRBD2 (6 bases). The germline V and J ends were trimmed by 2 bases and 3 bases, with 15 bases remaining between them. The CDR3 extends over 15 amino acids. CDR1 is SGHRS and CDR2 is YFSETQ in the germline V gene.

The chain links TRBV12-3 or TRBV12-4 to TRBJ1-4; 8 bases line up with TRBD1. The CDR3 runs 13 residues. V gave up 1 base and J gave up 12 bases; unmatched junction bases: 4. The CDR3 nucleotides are TGTGCCAGCAGTTTAGGAACAGGGGGAGAACTGTTTTTT. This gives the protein CASSLGTGGELFF.

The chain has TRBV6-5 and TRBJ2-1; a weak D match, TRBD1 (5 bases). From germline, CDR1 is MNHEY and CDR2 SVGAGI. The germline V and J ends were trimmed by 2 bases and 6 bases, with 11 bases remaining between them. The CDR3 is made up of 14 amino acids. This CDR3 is CASSYNERGNEQFF. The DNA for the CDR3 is TGTGCCAGCAGTTACAACGAAAGGGGCAATGAGCAGTTCTTC.